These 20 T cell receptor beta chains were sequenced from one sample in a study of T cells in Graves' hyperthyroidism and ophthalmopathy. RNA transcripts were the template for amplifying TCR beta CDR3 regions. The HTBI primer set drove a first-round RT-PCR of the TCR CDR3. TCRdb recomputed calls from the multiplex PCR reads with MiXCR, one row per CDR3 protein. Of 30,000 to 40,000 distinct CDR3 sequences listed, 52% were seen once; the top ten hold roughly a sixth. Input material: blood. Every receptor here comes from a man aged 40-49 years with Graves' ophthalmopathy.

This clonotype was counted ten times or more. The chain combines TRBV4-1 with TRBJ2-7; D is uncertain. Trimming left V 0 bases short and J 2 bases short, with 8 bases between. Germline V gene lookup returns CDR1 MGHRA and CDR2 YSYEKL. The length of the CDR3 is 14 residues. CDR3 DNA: TGCGCCAGCAGCCAAGATCAGTCTACCTACGAGCAGTACTTC. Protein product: CASSQDQSTYEQYF.

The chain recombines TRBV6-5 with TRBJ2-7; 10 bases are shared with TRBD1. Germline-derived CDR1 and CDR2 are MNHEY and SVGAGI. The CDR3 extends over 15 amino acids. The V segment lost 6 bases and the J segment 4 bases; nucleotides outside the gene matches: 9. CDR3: CASRPMTGGLYEQYF. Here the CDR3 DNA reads TGTGCCAGCAGGCCGATGACAGGGGGCTTATACGAGCAGTACTTC.

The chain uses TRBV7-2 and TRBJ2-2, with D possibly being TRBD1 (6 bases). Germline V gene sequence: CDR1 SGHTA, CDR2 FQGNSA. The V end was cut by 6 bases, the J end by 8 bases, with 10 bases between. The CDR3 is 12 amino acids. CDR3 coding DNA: TGTGCCAGCAGTTCCGGGACAGGGGAGCTGTTTTTT. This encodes CASSSGTGELFF. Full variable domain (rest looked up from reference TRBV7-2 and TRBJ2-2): GAGVSQSPSNKVTEKGKDVELRCDPISGHTALYWYRQSLGQGLEFLIYFQGNSAPDKSGLPSDRFSAERTGGSVSTLTIQRTQQEDSAVYLCASSSGTGELFFGEGSRLTVL.

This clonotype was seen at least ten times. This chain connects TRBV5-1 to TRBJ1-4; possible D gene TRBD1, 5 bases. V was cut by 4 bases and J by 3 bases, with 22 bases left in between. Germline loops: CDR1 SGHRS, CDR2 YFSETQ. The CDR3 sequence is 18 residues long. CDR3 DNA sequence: TGCGCCAGCAGCCCACTCAGCGGGACGGTGAGGGCTAATGAAAAACTGTTTTTT. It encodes CASSPLSGTVRANEKLFF.

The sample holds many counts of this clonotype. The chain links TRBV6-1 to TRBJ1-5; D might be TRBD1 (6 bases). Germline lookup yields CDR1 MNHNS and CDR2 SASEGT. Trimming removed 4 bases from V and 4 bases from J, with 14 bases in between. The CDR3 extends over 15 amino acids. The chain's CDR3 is CASSGPTGTNQPQHF. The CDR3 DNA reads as TGTGCCAGCAGTGGACCAACAGGGACTAATCAGCCCCAGCATTTT.

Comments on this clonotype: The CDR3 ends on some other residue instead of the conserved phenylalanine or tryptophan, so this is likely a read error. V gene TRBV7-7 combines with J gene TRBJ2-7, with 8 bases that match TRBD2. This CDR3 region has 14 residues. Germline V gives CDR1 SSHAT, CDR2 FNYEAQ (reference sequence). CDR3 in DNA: TGTGCCAGCAGCTCTCGCGGACTAGCCTACGTGCAGTACTTG. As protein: CASSSRGLAYVQYL.

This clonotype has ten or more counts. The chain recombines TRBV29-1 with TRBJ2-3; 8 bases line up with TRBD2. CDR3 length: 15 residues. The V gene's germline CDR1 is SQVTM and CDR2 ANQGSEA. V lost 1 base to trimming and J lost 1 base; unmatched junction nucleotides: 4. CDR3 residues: CSVEGGRGGTDTQYF. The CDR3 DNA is TGCAGCGTTGAAGGAGGGCGGGGGGGCACAGATACGCAGTATTTT.

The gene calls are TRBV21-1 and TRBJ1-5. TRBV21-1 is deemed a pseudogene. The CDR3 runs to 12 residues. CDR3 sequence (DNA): TGTGCCTCGCCAACCTTTAATCAGCCCCAGCATTTT. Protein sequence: CASPTFNQPQHF.

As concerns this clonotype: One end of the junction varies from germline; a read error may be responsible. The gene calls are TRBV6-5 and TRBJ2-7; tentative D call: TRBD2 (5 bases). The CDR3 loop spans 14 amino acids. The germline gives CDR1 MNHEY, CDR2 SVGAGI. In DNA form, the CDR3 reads TGTGCCAGCAGCCTAACCCCACGGAGGCACGAGCAGCACTTC. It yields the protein CASSLTPRRHEQHF.

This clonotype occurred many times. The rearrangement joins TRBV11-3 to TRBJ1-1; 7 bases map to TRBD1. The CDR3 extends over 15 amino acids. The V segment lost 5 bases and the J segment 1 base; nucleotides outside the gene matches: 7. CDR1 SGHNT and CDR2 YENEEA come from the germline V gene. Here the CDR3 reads CASSGPRGKNTEAFF. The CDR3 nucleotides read TGTGCCAGCAGCGGCCCCAGGGGGAAGAACACTGAAGCTTTCTTT.

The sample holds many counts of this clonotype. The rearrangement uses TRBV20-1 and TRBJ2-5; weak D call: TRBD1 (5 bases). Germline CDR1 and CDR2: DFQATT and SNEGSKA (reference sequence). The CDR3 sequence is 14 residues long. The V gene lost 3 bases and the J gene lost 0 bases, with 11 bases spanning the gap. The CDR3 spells CSARGMTDQETQYF. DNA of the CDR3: TGCAGTGCTAGGGGTATGACAGACCAAGAGACCCAGTACTTC.

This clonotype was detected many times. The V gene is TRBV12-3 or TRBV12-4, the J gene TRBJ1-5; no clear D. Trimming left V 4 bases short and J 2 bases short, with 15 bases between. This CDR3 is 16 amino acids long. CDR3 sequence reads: CASSSEFHKGNQPQHF. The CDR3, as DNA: TGTGCCAGCAGTTCTGAGTTTCACAAGGGCAATCAGCCCCAGCATTTT.

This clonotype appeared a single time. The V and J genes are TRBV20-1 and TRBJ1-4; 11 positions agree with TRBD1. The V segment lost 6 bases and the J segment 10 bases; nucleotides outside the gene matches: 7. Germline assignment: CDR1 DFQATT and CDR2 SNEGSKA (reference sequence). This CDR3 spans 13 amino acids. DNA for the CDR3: TGCAGTGCAAGACCGGGACAGGGGGGAAAACTGTTTTTT. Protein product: CSARPGQGGKLFF.

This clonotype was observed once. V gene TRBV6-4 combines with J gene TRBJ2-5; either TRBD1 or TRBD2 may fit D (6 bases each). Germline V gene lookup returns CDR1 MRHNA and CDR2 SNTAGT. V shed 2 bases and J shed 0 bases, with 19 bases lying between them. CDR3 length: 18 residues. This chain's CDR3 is CASSDRGTGGRDQETQYF. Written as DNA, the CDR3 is TGTGCCAGCAGTGACAGGGGCACCGGGGGCCGTGACCAAGAGACCCAGTACTTC.

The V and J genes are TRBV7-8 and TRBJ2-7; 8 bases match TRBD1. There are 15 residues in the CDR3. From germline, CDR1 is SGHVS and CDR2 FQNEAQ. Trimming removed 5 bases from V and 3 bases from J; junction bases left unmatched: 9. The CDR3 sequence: CASSMTGTGLYEQYF. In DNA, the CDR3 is TGTGCCAGCAGCATGACCGGGACAGGACTCTACGAGCAGTACTTC.

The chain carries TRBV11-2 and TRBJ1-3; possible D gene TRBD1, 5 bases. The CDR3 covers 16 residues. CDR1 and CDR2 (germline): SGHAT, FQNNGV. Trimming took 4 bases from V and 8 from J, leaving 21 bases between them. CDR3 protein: CASSSRHSGTADTIYF. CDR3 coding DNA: TGTGCCAGCAGCTCCCGGCACAGTGGGACTGCAGACACCATATATTTT.

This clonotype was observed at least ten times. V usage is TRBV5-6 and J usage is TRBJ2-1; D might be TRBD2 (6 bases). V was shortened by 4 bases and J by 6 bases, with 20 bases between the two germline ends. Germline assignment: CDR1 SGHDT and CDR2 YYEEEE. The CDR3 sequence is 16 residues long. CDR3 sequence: CASSPGTQPRLNEQFF. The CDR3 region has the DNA TGTGCCAGCAGCCCCGGGACTCAGCCTCGACTCAATGAGCAGTTCTTC. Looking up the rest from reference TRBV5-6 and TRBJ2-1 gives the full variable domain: DAGVTQSPTHLIKTRGQQVTLRCSPKSGHDTVSWYQQALGQGPQFIFQYYEEEERQRGNFPDRFSGHQFPNYSSELNVNALLLGDSALYLCASSPGTQPRLNEQFFGPGTRLTVL.

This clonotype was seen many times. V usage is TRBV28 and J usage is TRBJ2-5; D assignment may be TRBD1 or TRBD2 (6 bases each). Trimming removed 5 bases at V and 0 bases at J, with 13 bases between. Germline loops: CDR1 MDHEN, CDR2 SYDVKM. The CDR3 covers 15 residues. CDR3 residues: CASSTRGGYQETQYF. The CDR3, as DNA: TGTGCCAGCAGTACCCGAGGGGGGTACCAAGAGACCCAGTACTTC.

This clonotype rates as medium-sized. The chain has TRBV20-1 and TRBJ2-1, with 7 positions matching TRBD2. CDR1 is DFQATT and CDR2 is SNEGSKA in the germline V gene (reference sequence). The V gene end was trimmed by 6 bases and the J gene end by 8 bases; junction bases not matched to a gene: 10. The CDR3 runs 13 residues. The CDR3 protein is CSAPGRVWDEQFF. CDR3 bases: TGCAGTGCGCCAGGGAGGGTTTGGGATGAGCAGTTCTTC.

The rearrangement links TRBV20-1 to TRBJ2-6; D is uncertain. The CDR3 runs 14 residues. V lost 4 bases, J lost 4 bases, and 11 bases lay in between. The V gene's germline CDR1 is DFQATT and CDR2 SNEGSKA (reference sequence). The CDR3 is CSAIGFAGANVLTF. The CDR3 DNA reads TGCAGTGCTATAGGATTTGCAGGGGCCAACGTCCTGACTTTC.